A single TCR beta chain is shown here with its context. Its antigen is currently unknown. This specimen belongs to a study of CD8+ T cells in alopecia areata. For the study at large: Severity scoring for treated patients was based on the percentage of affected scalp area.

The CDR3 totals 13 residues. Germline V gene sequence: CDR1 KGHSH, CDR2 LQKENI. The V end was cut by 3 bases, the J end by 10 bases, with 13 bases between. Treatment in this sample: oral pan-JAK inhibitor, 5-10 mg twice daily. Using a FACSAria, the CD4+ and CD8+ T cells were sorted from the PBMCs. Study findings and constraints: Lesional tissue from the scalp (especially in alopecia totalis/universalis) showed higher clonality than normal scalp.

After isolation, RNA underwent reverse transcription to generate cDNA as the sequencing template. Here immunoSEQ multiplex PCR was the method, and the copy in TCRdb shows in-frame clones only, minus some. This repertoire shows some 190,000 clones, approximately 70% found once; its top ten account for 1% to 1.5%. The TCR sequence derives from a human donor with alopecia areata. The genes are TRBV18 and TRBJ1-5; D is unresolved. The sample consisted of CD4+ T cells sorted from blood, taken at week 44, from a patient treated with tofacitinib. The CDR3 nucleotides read TGTGCCAGCTCACCGACGGCCCAGAGTCCCCAGCATTTT. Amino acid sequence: CASSPTAQSPQHF.